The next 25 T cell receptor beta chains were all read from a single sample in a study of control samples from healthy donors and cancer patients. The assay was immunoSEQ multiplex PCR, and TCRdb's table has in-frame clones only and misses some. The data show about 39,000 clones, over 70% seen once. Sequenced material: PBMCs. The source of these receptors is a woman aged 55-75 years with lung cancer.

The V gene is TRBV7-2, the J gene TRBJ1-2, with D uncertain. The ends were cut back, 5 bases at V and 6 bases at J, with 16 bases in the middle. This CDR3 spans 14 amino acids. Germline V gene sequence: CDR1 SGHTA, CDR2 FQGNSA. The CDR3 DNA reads TGTGCCAGCAGCCCCCTACAGAAATACGATGGCTACACCTTC. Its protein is CASSPLQKYDGYTF.

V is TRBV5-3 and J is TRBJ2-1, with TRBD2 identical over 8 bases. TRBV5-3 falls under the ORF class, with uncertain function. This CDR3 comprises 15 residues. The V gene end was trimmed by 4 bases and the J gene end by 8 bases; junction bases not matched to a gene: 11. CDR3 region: CARSPAGTSSHEQFF. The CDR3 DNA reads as TGTGCCAGAAGCCCTGCCGGGACTAGTTCCCATGAGCAGTTCTTC.

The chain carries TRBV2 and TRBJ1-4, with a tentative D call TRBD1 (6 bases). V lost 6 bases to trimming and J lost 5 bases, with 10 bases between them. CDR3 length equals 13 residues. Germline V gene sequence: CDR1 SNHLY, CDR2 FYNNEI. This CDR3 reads CASRGAENEKLFF. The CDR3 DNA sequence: TGTGCCAGCAGGGGGGCCGAGAATGAAAAACTGTTTTTT.

The CDR3 reads CASSPLERGSNQPQHF. CDR3 DNA sequence: TGTGCCAGCTCACCCCTGGAGAGGGGTAGCAATCAGCCCCAGCATTTT. The chain carries TRBV18 and TRBJ1-5; D perhaps matches TRBD1 (5 bases). The CDR3 length is 16 residues. Trimming cost V 3 bases and J 0 bases, with 12 bases left between them. The germline V gene has CDR1 KGHSH and CDR2 LQKENI.

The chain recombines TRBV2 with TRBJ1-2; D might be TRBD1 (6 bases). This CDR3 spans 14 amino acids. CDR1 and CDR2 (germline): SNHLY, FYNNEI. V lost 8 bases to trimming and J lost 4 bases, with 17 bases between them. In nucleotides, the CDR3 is TGTGCCAGCCAAGTCACAGGGCTCGGCTATGGCTACACCTTC. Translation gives CASQVTGLGYGYTF.

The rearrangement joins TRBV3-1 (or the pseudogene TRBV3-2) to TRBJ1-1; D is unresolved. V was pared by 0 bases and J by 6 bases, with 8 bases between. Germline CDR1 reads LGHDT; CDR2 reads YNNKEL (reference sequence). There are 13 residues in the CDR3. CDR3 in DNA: TGTGCCAGCAGCCAAGATCCAACCTCTGAAGCTTTCTTT. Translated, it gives CASSQDPTSEAFF.

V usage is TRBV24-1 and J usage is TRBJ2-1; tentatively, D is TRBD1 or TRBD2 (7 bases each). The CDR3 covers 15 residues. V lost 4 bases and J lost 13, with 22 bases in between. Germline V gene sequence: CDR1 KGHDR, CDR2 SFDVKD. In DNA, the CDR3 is TGTGCCACCAGTGAGGCTCGCAGGGGGGGTGTGAGTCAGTTCTTC. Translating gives CATSEARRGGVSQFF.

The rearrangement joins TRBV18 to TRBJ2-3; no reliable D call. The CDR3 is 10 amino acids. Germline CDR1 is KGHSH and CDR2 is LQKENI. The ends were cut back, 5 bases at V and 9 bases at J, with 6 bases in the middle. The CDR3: CASSASTQYF. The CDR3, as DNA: TGTGCCAGCTCAGCGTCCACGCAGTATTTT.

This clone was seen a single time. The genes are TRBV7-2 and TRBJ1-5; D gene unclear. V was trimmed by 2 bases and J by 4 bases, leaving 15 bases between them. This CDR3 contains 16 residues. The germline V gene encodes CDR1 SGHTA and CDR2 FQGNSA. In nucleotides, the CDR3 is TGTGCCAGCAGCTTAAGTTCGGGGAATCTGAATCAGCCCCAGCATTTT. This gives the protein CASSLSSGNLNQPQHF. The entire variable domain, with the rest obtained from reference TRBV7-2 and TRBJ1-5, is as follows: GAGVSQSPSNKVTEKGKDVELRCDPISGHTALYWYRQSLGQGLEFLIYFQGNSAPDKSGLPSDRFSAERTGGSVSTLTIQRTQQEDSAVYLCASSLSSGNLNQPQHFGDGTRLSIL.

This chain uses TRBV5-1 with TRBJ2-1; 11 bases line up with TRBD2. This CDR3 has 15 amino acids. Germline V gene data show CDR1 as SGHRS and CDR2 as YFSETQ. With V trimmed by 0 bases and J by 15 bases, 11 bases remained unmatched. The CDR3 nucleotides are TGCGCCAGCAGCTTGGAGGTCTCTAGCGGGAGGAATCGGTTCTTC. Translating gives CASSLEVSSGRNRFF.

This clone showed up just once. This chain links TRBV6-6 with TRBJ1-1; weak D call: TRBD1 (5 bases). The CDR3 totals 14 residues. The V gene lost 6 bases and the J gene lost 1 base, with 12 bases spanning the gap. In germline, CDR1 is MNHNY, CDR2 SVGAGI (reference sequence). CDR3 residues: CASRLHTGNTEAFF. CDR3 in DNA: TGTGCCAGCAGACTACACACAGGGAACACTGAAGCTTTCTTT.

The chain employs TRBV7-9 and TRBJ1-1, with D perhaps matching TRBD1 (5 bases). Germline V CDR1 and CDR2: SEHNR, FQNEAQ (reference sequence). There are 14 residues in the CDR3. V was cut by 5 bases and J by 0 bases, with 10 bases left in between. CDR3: CASSTGGVNTEAFF. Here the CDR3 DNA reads TGTGCCAGCAGCACCGGGGGTGTGAACACTGAAGCTTTCTTT.

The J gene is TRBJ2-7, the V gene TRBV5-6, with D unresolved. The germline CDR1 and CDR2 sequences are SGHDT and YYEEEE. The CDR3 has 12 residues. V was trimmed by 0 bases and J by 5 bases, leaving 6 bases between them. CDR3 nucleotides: TGTGCCAGCAGCTTGGCCACGAACGAGCAGTACTTC. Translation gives CASSLATNEQYF.

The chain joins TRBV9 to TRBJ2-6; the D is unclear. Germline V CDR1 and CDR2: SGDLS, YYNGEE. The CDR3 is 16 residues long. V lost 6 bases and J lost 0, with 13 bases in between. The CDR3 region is CASTTLRASGANVLTF. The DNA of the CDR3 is TGTGCCAGCACGACTTTACGGGCCTCTGGGGCCAACGTCCTGACTTTC. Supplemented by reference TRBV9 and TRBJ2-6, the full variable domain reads DSGVTQTPKHLITATGQRVTLRCSPRSGDLSVYWYQQSLDQGLQFLIQYYNGEERAKGNILERFSAQQFPDLHSELNLSSLELGDSALYFCASTTLRASGANVLTFGAGSRLTVL.

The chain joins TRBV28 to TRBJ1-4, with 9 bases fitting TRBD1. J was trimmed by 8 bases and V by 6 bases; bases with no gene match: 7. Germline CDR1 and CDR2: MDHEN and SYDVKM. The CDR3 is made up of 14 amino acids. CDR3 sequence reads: CASSSDRGGEKLFF. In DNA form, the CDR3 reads TGTGCCAGCAGCTCGGACAGGGGAGGGGAAAAACTGTTTTTT.

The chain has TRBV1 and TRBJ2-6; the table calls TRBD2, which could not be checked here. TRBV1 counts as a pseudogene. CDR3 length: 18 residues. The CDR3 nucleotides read TGCACCAGCAGCTTCAAGCGTTTGTCACAAAGTCGGGCCAACGTCCTGACTTTC. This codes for CTSSFKRLSQSRANVLTF.

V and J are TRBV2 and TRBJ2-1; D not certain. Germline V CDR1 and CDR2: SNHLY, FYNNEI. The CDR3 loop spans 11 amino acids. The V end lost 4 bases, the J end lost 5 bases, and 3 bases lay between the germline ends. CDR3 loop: CASSGDNEQFF. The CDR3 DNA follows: TGTGCCAGCAGTGGGGACAATGAGCAGTTCTTC. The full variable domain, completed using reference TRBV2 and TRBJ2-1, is EPEVTQTPSHQVTQMGQEVILRCVPISNHLYFYWYRQILGQKVEFLVSFYNNEISEKSEIFDDQFSVERPDGSNFTLKIRSTKLEDSAMYFCASSGDNEQFFGPGTRLTVL.

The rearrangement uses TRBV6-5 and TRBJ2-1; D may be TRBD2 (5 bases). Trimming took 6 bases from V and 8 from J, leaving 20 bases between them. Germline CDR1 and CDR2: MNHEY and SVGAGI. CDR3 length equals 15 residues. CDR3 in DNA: TGTGCCAGCAGCTCGCGCCTCAAGAGGGTCGATGAGCAGTTCTTC. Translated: CASSSRLKRVDEQFF.

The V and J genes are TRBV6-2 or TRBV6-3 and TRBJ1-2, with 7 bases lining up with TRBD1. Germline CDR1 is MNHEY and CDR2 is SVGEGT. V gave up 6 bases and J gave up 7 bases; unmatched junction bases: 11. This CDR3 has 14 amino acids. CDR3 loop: CASSRSPGQSGYTF. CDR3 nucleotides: TGTGCCAGCAGCAGATCCCCGGGACAGAGTGGCTACACCTTC.

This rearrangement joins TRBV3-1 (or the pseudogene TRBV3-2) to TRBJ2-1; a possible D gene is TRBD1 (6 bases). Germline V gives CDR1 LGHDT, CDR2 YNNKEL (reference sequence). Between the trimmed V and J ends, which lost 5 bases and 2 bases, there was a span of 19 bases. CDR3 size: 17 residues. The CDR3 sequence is CASSVGGSSNPYNEQFF. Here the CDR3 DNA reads TGTGCCAGCAGCGTAGGGGGAAGCTCAAATCCCTACAATGAGCAGTTCTTC.

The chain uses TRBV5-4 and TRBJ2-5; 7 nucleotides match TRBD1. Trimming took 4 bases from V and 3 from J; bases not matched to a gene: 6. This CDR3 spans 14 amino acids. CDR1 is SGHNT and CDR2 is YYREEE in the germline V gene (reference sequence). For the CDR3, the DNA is TGTGCCAGCAGCGCCGGGACAGCGGAAGAGACCCAGTACTTC. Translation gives CASSAGTAEETQYF.

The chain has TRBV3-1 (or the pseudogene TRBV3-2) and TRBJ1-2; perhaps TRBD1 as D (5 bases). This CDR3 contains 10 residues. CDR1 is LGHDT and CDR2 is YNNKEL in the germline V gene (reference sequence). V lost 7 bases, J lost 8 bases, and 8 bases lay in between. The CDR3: CASMGDGYTF. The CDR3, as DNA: TGTGCCAGCATGGGGGACGGCTACACCTTC.

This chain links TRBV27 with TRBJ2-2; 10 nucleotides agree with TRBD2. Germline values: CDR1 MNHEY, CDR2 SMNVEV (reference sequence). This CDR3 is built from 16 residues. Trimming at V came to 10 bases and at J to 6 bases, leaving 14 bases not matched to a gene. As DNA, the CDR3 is TGTGCCACTCGGGACCAAGCGGGGGGGCTCGCCGGGGAGCTGTTTTTT. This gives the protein CATRDQAGGLAGELFF.

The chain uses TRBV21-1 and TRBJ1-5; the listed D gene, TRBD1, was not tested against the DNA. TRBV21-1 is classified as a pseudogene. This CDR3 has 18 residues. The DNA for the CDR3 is TGTGCCAGCAGCAAAGAATTAGAGGACAGGGGTGGCAATCAGCCCCAGCATTTT. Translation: CASSKELEDRGGNQPQHF.

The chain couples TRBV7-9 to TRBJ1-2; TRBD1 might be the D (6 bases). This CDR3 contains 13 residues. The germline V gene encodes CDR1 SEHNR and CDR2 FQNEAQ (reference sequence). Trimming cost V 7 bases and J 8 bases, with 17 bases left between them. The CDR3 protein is CASIGQNEGGYTF. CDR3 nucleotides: TGTGCCAGCATCGGACAGAACGAGGGGGGCTACACCTTC.